The following is a TCR beta chain sequence with its context. Its antigen remains unknown. These data belong to a study of identical twins. Findings and limits, study-wide: The authors noted that invariant MAIT and iNKT cells could partly confound zero-insertion analyses. Without tracking the same donors, conclusions rested on cross-sectional statistical analysis. A lower insertion count was a feature of abundant cord blood beta clonotypes, with no such feature in memory repertoires.

MiXCR was run by TCRdb on the 5' RACE reads, yielding one entry per CDR3 protein. The repertoire holds a few hundred thousand distinct CDR3 sequences, 9.5% to 15% seen once, with about 3.9% in the top ten. The CDR3 consists of 15 residues. In germline, CDR1 is ENHRY, CDR2 SYGVKD. V shed 4 bases, J shed 6 bases, and the junction held 6 bases outside the gene matches. This same sample was also taken into another study, of yellow fever vaccine responses in identical twins.

The chain joins TRBV10-3 to TRBJ2-3; the match to TRBD1 covers 11 bases. Sequencing was done on a sample of memory (CD45RO+) T cells sorted from blood. This TCR was sampled from a young woman in good health. CDR3: CAISAPGQGVDTQYF. CDR3 DNA sequence: TGTGCCATCAGTGCACCGGGACAGGGGGTGGATACGCAGTATTTT.